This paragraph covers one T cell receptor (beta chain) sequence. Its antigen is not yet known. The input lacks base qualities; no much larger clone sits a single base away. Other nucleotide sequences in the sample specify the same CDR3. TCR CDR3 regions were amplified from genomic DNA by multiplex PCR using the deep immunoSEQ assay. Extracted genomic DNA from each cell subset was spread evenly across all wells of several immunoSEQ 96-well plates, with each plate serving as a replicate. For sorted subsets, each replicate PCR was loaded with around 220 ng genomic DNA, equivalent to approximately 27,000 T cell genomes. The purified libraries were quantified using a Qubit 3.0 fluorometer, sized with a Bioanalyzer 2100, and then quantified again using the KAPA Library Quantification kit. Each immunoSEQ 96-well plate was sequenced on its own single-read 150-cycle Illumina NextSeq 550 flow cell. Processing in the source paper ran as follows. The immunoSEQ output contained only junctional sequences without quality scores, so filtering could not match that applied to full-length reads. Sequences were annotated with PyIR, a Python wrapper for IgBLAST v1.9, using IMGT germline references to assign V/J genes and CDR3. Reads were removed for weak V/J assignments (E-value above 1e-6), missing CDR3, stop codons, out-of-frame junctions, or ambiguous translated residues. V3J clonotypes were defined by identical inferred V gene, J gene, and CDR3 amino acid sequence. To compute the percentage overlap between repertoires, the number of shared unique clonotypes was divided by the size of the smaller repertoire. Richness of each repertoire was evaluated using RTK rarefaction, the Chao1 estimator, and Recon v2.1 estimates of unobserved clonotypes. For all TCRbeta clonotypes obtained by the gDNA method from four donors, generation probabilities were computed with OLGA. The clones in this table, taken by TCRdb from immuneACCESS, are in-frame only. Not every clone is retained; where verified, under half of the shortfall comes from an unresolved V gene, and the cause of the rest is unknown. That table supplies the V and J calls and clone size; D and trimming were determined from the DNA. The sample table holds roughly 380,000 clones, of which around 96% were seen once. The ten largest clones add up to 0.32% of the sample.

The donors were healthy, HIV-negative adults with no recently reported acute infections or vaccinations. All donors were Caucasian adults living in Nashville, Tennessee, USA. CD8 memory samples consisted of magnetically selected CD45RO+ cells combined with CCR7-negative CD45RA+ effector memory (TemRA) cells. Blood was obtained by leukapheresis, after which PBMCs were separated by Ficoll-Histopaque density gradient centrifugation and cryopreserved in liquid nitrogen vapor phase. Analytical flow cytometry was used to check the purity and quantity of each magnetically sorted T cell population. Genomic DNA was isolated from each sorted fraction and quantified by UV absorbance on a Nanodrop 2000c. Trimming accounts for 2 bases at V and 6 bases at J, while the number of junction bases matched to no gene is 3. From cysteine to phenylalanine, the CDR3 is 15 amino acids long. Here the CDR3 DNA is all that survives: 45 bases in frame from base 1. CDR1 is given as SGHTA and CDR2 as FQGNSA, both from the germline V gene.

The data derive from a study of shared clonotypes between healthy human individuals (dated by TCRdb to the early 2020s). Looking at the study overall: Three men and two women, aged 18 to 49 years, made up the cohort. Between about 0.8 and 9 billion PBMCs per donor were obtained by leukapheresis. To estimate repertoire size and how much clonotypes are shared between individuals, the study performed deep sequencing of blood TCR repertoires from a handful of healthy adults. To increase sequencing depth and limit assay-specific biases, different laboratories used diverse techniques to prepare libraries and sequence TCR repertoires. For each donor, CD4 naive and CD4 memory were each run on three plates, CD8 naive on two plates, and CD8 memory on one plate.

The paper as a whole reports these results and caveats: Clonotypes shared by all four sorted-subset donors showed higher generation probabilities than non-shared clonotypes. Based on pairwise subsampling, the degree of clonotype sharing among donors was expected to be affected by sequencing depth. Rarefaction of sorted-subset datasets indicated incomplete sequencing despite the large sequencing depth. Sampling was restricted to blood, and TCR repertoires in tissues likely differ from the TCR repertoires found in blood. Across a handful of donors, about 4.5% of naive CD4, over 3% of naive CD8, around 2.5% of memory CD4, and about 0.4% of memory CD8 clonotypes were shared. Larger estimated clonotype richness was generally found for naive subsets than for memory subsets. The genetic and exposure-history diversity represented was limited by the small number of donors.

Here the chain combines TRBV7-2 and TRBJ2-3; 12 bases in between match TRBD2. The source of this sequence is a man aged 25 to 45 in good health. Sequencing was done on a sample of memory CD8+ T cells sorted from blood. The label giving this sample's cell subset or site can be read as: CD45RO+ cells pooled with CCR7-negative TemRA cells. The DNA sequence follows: TGTGCCAGCAGCTTACTAGCGGGAGGGCCGGATACGCAGTATTTT. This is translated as CASSLLAGGPDTQYF.